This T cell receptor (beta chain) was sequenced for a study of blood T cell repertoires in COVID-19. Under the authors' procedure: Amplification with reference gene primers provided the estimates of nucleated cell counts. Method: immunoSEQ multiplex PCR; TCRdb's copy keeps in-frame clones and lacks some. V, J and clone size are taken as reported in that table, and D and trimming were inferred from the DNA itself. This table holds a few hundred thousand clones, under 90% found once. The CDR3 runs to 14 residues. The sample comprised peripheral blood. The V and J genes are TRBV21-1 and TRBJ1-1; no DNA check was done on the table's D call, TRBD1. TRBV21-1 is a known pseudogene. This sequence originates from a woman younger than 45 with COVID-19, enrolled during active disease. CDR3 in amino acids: CASSQGPKITEAFF. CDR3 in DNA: TGTGCCAGCAGCCAGGGGCCTAAGATAACTGAAGCTTTCTTT.